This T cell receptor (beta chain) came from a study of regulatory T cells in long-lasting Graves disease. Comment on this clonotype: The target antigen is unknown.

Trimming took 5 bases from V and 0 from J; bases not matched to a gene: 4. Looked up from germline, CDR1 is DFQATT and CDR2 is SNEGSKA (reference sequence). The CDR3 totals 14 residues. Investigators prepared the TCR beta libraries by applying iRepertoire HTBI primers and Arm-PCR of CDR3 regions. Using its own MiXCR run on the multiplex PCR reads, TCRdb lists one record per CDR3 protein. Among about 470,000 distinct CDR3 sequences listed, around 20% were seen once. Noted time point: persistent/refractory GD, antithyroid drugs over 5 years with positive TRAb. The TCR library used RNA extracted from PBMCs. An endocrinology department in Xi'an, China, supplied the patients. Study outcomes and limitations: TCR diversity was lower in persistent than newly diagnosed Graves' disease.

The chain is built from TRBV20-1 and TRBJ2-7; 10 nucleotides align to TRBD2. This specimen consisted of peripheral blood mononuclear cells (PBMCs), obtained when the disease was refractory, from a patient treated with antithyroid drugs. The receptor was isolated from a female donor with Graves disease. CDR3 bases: TGCAGTGCTTTCTCTAGCGGGAGCTCCTACGAGCAGTACTTC. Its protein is CSAFSSGSSYEQYF.